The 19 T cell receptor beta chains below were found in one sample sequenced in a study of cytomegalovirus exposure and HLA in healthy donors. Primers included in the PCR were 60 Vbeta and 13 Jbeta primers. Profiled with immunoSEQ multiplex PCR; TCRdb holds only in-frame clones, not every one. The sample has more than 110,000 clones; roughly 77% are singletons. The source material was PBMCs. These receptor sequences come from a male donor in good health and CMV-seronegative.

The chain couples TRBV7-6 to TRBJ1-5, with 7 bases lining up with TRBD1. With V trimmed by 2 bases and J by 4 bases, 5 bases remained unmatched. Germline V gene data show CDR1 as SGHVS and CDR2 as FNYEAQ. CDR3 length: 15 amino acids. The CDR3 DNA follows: TGTGCCAGCAGCTTACAGACAGGGACGAATCAGCCCCAGCATTTT. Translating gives CASSLQTGTNQPQHF.

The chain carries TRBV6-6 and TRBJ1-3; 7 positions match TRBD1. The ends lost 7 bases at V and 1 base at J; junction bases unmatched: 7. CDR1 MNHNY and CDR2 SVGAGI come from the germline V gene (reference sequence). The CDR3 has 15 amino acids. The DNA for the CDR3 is TGTGCCAGCACTCAGCCAGGGGGGTCTGGAAACACCATATATTTT. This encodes CASTQPGGSGNTIYF.

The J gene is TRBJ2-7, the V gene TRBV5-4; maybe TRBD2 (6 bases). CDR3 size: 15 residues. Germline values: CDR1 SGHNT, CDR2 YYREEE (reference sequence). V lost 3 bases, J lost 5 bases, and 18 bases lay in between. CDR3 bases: TGTGCCAGCAGCTACATGGGAGGTGGTGGCGACGAGCAGTACTTC. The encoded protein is CASSYMGGGGDEQYF.

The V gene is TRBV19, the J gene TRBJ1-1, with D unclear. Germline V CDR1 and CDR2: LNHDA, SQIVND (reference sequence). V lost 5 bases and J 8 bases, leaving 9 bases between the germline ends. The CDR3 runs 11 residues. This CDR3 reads CASSRPPEAFF. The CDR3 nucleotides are TGTGCCAGTAGTCGTCCCCCCGAAGCTTTCTTT.

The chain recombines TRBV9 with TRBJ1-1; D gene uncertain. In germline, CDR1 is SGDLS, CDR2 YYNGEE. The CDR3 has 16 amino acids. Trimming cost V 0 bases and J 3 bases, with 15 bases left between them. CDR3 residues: CASSVVPTGRYTEAFF. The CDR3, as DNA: TGTGCCAGCAGCGTAGTGCCCACGGGGAGATACACTGAAGCTTTCTTT. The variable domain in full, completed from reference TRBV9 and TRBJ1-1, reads DSGVTQTPKHLITATGQRVTLRCSPRSGDLSVYWYQQSLDQGLQFLIQYYNGEERAKGNILERFSAQQFPDLHSELNLSSLELGDSALYFCASSVVPTGRYTEAFFGQGTRLTVV.

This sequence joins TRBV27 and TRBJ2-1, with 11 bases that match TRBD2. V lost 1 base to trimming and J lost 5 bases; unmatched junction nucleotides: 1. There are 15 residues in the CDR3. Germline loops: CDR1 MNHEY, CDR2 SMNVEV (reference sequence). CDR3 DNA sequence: TGTGCCAGCAGTTTATTGGGACTAGCGGACAATGAGCAGTTCTTC. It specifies CASSLLGLADNEQFF.

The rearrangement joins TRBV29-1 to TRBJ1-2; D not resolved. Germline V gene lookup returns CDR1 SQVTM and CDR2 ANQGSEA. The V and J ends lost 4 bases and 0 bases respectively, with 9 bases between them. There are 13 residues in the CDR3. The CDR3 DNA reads TGCAGCGTTGCGCGGGATCCTAACTATGGCTACACCTTC. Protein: CSVARDPNYGYTF.

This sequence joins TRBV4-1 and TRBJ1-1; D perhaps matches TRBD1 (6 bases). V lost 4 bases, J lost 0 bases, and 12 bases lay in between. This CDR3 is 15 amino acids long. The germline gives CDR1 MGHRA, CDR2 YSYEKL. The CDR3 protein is CASSPRAGVNTEAFF. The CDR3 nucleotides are TGCGCCAGCAGCCCCCGCGCAGGGGTGAACACTGAAGCTTTCTTT.

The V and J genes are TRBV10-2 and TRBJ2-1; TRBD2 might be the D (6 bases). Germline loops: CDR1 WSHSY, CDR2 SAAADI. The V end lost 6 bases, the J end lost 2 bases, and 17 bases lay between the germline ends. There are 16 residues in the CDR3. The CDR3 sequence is CASSLVVGLAYNEQFF. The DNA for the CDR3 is TGCGCCAGCAGCTTAGTAGTGGGACTGGCCTACAATGAGCAGTTCTTC.

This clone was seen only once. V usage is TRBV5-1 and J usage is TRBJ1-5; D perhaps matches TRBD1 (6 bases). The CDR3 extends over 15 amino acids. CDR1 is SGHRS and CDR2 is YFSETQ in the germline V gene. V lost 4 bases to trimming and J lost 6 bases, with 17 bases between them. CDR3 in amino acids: CASSHDGGPVQPQHF. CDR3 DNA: TGCGCCAGCAGCCACGACGGGGGGCCGGTTCAGCCCCAGCATTTT.

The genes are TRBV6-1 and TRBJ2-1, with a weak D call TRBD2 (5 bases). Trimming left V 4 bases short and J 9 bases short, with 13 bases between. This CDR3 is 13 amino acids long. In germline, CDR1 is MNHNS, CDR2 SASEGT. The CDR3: CASSGYQDSEQFF. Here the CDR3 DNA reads TGTGCCAGCAGTGGTTATCAGGACTCTGAGCAGTTCTTC.

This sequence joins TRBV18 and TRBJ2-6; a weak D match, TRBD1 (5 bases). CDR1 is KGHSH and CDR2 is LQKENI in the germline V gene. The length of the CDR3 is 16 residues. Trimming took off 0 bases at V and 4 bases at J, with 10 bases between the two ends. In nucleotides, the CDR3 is TGTGCCAGCTCACCACCAGGGGTGACAGGGGCCAACGTCCTGACTTTC. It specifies CASSPPGVTGANVLTF.

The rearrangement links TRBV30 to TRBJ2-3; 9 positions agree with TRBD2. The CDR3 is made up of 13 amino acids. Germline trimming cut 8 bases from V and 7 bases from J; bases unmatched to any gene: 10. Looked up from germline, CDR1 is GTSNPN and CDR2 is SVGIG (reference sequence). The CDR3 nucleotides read TGTGCCGGAAGTAGCGGGAGCGCAAATACGCAGTATTTT. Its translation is CAGSSGSANTQYF.

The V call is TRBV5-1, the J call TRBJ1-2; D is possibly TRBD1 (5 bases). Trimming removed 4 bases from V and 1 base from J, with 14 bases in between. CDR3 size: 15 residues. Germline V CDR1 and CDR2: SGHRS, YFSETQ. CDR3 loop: CASSRGSRLNYGYTF. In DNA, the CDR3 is TGCGCCAGCAGCCGGGGGAGCCGTCTTAACTATGGCTACACCTTC.

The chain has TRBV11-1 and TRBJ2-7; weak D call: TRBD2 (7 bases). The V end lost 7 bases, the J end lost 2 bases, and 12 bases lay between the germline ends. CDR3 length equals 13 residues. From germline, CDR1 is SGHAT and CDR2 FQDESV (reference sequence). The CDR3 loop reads CASTKGGAYEQYF. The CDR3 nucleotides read TGTGCCAGCACCAAGGGGGGGGCCTACGAGCAGTACTTC.

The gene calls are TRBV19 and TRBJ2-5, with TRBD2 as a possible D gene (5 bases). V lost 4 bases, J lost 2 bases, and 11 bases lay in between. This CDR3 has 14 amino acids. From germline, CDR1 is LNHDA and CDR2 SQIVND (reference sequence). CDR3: CASSTTGIQETQYF. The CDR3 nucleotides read TGTGCCAGTAGTACTACCGGGATACAAGAGACCCAGTACTTC.

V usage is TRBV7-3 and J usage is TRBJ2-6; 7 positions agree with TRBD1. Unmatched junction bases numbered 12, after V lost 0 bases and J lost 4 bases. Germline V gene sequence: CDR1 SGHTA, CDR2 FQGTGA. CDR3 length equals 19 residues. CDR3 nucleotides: TGTGCCAGCAGCTTAACTACGGGACAGTGGAGCAAGGGGGCCAACGTCCTGACTTTC. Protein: CASSLTTGQWSKGANVLTF. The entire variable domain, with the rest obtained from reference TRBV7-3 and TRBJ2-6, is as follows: GAGVSQTPSNKVTEKGKYVELRCDPISGHTALYWYRQSLGQGPEFLIYFQGTGAADDSGLPNDRFFAVRPEGSVSTLKIQRTERGDSAVYLCASSLTTGQWSKGANVLTFGAGSRLTVL.

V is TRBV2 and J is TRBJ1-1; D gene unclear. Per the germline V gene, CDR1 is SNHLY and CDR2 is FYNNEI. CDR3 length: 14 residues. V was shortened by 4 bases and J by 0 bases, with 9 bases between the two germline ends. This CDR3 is CASSVGLMNTEAFF. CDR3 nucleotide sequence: TGTGCCAGCAGTGTTGGACTGATGAACACTGAAGCTTTCTTT.

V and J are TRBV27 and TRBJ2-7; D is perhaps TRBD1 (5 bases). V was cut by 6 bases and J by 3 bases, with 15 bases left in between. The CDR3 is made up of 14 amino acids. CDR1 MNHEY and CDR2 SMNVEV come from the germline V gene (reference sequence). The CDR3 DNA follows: TGTGCCAGCAGGAACTCAAGGACAAACTACGAGCAGTACTTC. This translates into CASRNSRTNYEQYF.